The entry that follows covers one T cell receptor (beta chain) sequence. This sample was taken from a study of blood T cell repertoires in COVID-19. Some clones are missing from TCRdb's copy, which holds only in-frame ones; the method was immunoSEQ multiplex PCR. The table includes about 400,000 clones, under 90% detected once. The CDR3 sequence is 15 residues long. CDR1 and CDR2 (germline): SGHVS, FQNEAQ. V was shortened by 4 bases and J by 0 bases, with 12 bases between the two germline ends. The sequencing sample was made of PBMCs or T cells enriched from blood (not recorded which). The chain joins TRBV7-8 to TRBJ1-2; D is possibly TRBD1 (5 bases). This TCR came from a woman aged 25-40 years who had recovered from COVID-19. For the CDR3, the DNA is TGTGCCAGCAGCTCCCAGGGAAGGACTAACTATGGCTACACCTTC. The encoded protein is CASSSQGRTNYGYTF. Supplemented by reference TRBV7-8 and TRBJ1-2, the full variable domain reads GAGVSQSPRYKVAKRGQDVALRCDPISGHVSLFWYQQALGQGPEFLTYFQNEAQLDKSGLPSDRFFAERPEGSVSTLKIQRTQQEDSAVYLCASSSQGRTNYGYTFGSGTRLTVV.